A single sample gave rise to the 17 T cell receptor beta chains below, sequenced in a study of graft-versus-host responses after intestinal transplantation. Tissue processing of the graft released intraepithelial and lamina propria lymphocytes from it. Libraries were prepared by immunoSEQ multiplex PCR; TCRdb keeps only in-frame clonotypes and omits some of them. Of approximately 15,000 clones in the sample, roughly 69% were seen once. Source: ileum tissue, taken around 95 weeks after intestinal transplantation. These receptors were obtained from a human patient who received an intestinal transplant, so some T cells may come from the graft donor.

The V gene is TRBV7-9, the J gene TRBJ1-2; D ambiguous. In germline, CDR1 is SEHNR, CDR2 FQNEAQ (reference sequence). CDR3 length: 13 residues. V gave up 2 bases and J gave up 4 bases, with 8 bases separating them. Here the CDR3 DNA reads TGTGCCAGCAGCTTAATACAGTTCTATGGCTACACCTTC. This codes for CASSLIQFYGYTF.

The rearrangement links TRBV9 to TRBJ2-7; 11 nucleotides line up with TRBD2. In germline, CDR1 is SGDLS, CDR2 YYNGEE. The CDR3 is made up of 16 amino acids. J was trimmed by 7 bases and V by 0 bases; bases with no gene match: 9. DNA for the CDR3: TGTGCCAGCAGCGTAGATGGGCTAGCGGGGGGATATGAGCAGTACTTC. Its protein product is CASSVDGLAGGYEQYF.

The chain joins TRBV2 to TRBJ2-1, with 14 bases matching TRBD2. CDR1 and CDR2 from the germline V gene are SNHLY and FYNNEI. J lost 0 bases, V lost 2 bases, and 6 bases had no gene match. The CDR3 sequence is 19 residues long. The DNA for the CDR3 is TGTGCCAGCAGTGAATGGACTAGCGGGGGGTTGAGCTCCTACAATGAGCAGTTCTTC. Its translation: CASSEWTSGGLSSYNEQFF.

This clone came up once. The CDR3 DNA reads as TGCGCCAGCAGCCAATCAGGGTTAGGGCAAGAGACCCAGTACTTC. The encoded protein is CASSQSGLGQETQYF. The chain joins TRBV4-1 to TRBJ2-5; TRBD1 might be the D (5 bases). Trimming took 2 bases from V and 2 from J, leaving 12 bases between them. This CDR3 is built from 15 residues. Germline V gene lookup returns CDR1 MGHRA and CDR2 YSYEKL.

The sample holds one count of this clone. V is TRBV19 and J is TRBJ2-1; TRBD2 matches 12 bases. The trim removed 1 base at V and 7 bases at J, leaving 5 bases unmatched. Germline CDR1 LNHDA, CDR2 SQIVND (reference sequence). The CDR3 totals 16 residues. CDR3: CASSIASGGAWNEQFF. The CDR3 nucleotides read TGTGCCAGTAGTATAGCTAGCGGGGGGGCATGGAATGAGCAGTTCTTC.

The chain carries TRBV7-2 and TRBJ1-4; weak D call: TRBD1 (6 bases). Trimming stripped 5 bases from V and 8 bases from J, with 12 bases between. Per germline, CDR1 SGHTA and CDR2 FQGNSA. CDR3 length: 13 amino acids. CDR3 sequence reads: CASSPLRGEKLFF. The CDR3 DNA reads as TGTGCCAGCAGCCCACTGAGGGGGGAAAAACTGTTTTTT.

This clone was recorded a few times. This chain joins TRBV5-1 and TRBJ1-3; TRBD1 matches 7 bases. The CDR3 spans 15 residues. From germline, CDR1 is SGHRS and CDR2 YFSETQ. Losses at the gene ends were 0 bases for V and 0 bases for J; bases not matched to a gene: 0. CDR3 loop: CASSLGDSSGNTIYF. The CDR3 DNA sequence: TGCGCCAGCAGCTTGGGGGACAGCTCTGGAAACACCATATATTTT.

The chain is built from TRBV29-1 and TRBJ2-3, with 10 bases that match TRBD2. Germline CDR1 and CDR2: SQVTM and ANQGSEA. Unmatched junction bases numbered 8, after V lost 2 bases and J lost 6 bases. The CDR3 has 15 amino acids. This CDR3 reads CSVEPSGGVSDTQYF. CDR3 in DNA: TGCAGCGTTGAACCTAGCGGGGGAGTTTCGGATACGCAGTATTTT.

This clone was detected only a few times. This chain links TRBV6-6 with TRBJ2-7; D possibly corresponds to TRBD1 (5 bases). This CDR3 spans 13 amino acids. V lost 0 bases to trimming and J lost 2 bases, with 5 bases between them. CDR1 is MNHNY and CDR2 is SVGAGI in the germline V gene (reference sequence). The CDR3 spells CASSYSDTYEQYF. CDR3 in DNA: TGTGCCAGCAGTTACTCGGACACCTACGAGCAGTACTTC.

Only a few counts were recorded for this clone. This chain uses TRBV9 with TRBJ2-3; 7 bases line up with TRBD2. J was trimmed by 6 bases and V by 0 bases; bases with no gene match: 13. Looked up from germline, CDR1 is SGDLS and CDR2 is YYNGEE. The CDR3 is 17 amino acids. The CDR3 loop reads CASSVDPAGLVEDTQYF. Here the CDR3 DNA reads TGTGCCAGCAGCGTAGATCCAGCGGGGTTGGTTGAGGATACGCAGTATTTT. The full variable domain, with the rest looked up from reference TRBV9 and TRBJ2-3, is DSGVTQTPKHLITATGQRVTLRCSPRSGDLSVYWYQQSLDQGLQFLIQYYNGEERAKGNILERFSAQQFPDLHSELNLSSLELGDSALYFCASSVDPAGLVEDTQYFGPGTRLTVL.

CDR3 in amino acids: CASSSGQGGNEQYF. DNA of the CDR3: TGTGCCAGCAGTTCGGGACAGGGCGGCAACGAGCAGTACTTC. This chain uses TRBV6-1 with TRBJ2-7; 9 nucleotides agree with TRBD1. The CDR3 covers 14 residues. The ends lost 5 bases at V and 5 bases at J; junction bases unmatched: 7. Germline V CDR1 and CDR2: MNHNS, SASEGT.

This sequence joins TRBV6-5 and TRBJ1-2; maybe TRBD1 (6 bases). Germline V gene lookup returns CDR1 MNHEY and CDR2 SVGAGI. V was clipped by 5 bases and J by 8 bases, with 9 bases between them. The CDR3 contains 11 residues. The CDR3 spells CASSGTSGYTF. Here the CDR3 DNA reads TGTGCCAGCAGTGGGACATCCGGCTACACCTTC.

The chain recombines TRBV6-1 with TRBJ2-3; D might be TRBD1 (6 bases). The V gene's germline CDR1 is MNHNS and CDR2 SASEGT. The CDR3 runs to 15 residues. V shed 3 bases and J shed 3 bases, with 13 bases lying between them. The CDR3 DNA reads as TGTGCCAGCAGTGAGTCCCGGACAGATACAGATACGCAGTATTTT. Encoded protein: CASSESRTDTDTQYF.

The chain employs TRBV19 and TRBJ2-2; TRBD2 matches 8 bases. Germline V gene data show CDR1 as LNHDA and CDR2 as SQIVND (reference sequence). The ends lost 1 base at V and 3 bases at J; junction bases unmatched: 7. The CDR3 loop spans 17 amino acids. Here the CDR3 DNA reads TGTGCCAGTAGTATAGCTGGAGCGGGGGCTGACACCGGGGAGCTGTTTTTT. Encoded protein: CASSIAGAGADTGELFF.

The CDR3 nucleotides are TGTGCCAGCAGCCAACTAGCGGGGGGGAATGAGCAGTTCTTC. This gives the protein CASSQLAGGNEQFF. The chain carries TRBV6-4 and TRBJ2-1, with TRBD2 identical over 13 bases. The length of the CDR3 is 14 residues. The germline CDR1 and CDR2 sequences are MRHNA and SNTAGT. The V gene end was trimmed by 6 bases and the J gene end by 7 bases; junction bases not matched to a gene: 3.

Concerning this clone: Germline and junction disagree at one end, which may indicate a read error. The gene calls are TRBV2 and TRBJ1-1, with D tentatively TRBD1 (5 bases). Germline lookup yields CDR1 SNHLY and CDR2 FYNNEI. CDR3 size: 16 residues. DNA for the CDR3: TGTGCCGGCAGGTGTTTGCACAGGCTCATGAACACTGAAGCTTTCTTT. It specifies CAGRCLHRLMNTEAFF.

The V and J genes are TRBV9 and TRBJ2-3; 8 nucleotides agree with TRBD2. From germline, CDR1 is SGDLS and CDR2 YYNGEE. The ends lost 4 bases at V and 1 base at J; junction bases unmatched: 8. The CDR3 sequence is 16 residues long. The CDR3: CASSSTSDEGTDTQYF. For the CDR3, the DNA is TGTGCCAGCAGCTCGACTAGCGATGAGGGCACAGATACGCAGTATTTT. The variable domain in full, with the rest retrieved from reference TRBV9 and TRBJ2-3, is DSGVTQTPKHLITATGQRVTLRCSPRSGDLSVYWYQQSLDQGLQFLIQYYNGEERAKGNILERFSAQQFPDLHSELNLSSLELGDSALYFCASSSTSDEGTDTQYFGPGTRLTVL.